One T cell receptor (beta chain) is described in this entry. Its antigen remains undetermined. No clone much larger than this one lies a single base away; base qualities are absent. The data were obtained in a study of blood T cell repertoires in COVID-19 (TCRdb year 2020). General notes on the study: Collaborator samples came from the United States, Italy and Spain and covered acute and convalescent phases of COVID-19. The material from the prospective study consisted of cDNA or gDNA derived from T cells, B-cell-depleted T cells, or PBMCs. The dataset comprised deeply sampled blood TCRbeta repertoires from subjects exposed to, actively infected with, or recovered from COVID-19. A freely available public database, intended as a resource for researchers studying the immune response to SARS-CoV-2, is where the repertoires were released. Samples came from the ongoing ImmuneRACE study (first 160 participants) plus 1,254 subjects from 6 global collaborators. A de-identified subject ID, COVID-19 status, age in years and sex were almost always included in the sample metadata. HLA class I and class II types, where available, came from metadata supplied by the sample provider rather than from assay-based typing. General study outcomes and caveats: Clinical and demographic metadata were provided uncurated, with the amount varying by source and participant.

Measured from the cysteine to the phenylalanine, the CDR3 is 15 residues long. Only the CDR3 DNA stays, 45 bases, in frame from base 1. CDR1 is given as SGDLS and CDR2 as YYNGEE, both from the germline V gene. V is trimmed back by 1 base and J by 7 bases, and the junction contains 8 bases that no gene match accounts for. Each collaborating institution followed its own protocols to collect whole blood in K2EDTA tubes. For TCRbeta analysis, collaborators shipped samples as frozen whole blood, isolated PBMCs, or DNA extracted from either of those sample types. The immunoSEQ Assay, a bias-controlled multiplex PCR, was used to amplify TCRbeta CDR3 regions from genomic DNA. Per the original workflow: Nucleated cell counts per sample were estimated from amplification of reference gene primers within the assay. To quantify the absolute abundance of each unique TCRbeta CDR3 rearrangement, sequence reads were collapsed and filtered. For each sample, productive Simpson clonality was calculated by taking the square root of Simpson's diversity index across productive rearrangements. TCRdb stores this immuneACCESS table with in-frame sequences only. Part of the clones is absent; in the studies checked, under half of the shortfall reflects unresolved V genes, and no reason is known for the rest. The DNA was the basis for D and trimming; V, J and clone size are from that table. The sample contains about 230,000 clones, roughly 80% of them found a single time. Jointly, the top ten make up approximately 8.7% of the sample.

The sequence links TRBV9 to TRBJ1-1, with 9 junctional bases fitting TRBD1. This receptor was identified in a woman of 80 years or more with acute or convalescent COVID-19. Sequencing was performed on peripheral blood. The nucleotide sequence is given as TGTGCCAGCAGCGTACTTGGGGACAGGGAAGGTGAAGCTTTCTTT. The resulting protein is CASSVLGDREGEAFF.